The text below deals with one T cell receptor beta chain. Method: immunoSEQ multiplex PCR; TCRdb's copy keeps in-frame clones and lacks some. The sample records around 150,000 clones, under 95% being singletons. Germline CDR1 is MDHEN and CDR2 is SYDVKM. The V and J ends lost 5 bases and 0 bases, in that order; junction bases with no gene match: 10. The CDR3 loop spans 17 amino acids. The data were taken from a study of T cell responses to AZD1222 COVID-19 vaccine. The chain joins TRBV28 to TRBJ1-5; 7 bases map to TRBD1. The receptor was derived from an adult who received the MenACWY meningococcal vaccine as a control. The material sequenced was peripheral blood, taken 28 days after the second dose of the MenACWY control vaccine. The CDR3 sequence: CASSPAGTVHSNQPQHF. The DNA for the CDR3 is TGTGCCAGCAGTCCCGCCGGGACAGTACATAGCAATCAGCCCCAGCATTTT.